Presented here are 20 T cell receptor beta chains from one specimen sequenced in a study of tumor-infiltrating lymphocytes in localized non-small cell lung cancer. The assay was immunoSEQ multiplex PCR, and TCRdb's table has in-frame clones only and misses some. The profile shows about 10,000 clones, around four fifths of them singletons. The sample was uninvolved lung tissue not adjacent to the tumor. These receptors were collected from a human donor with non-small cell lung cancer.

The chain is built from TRBV4-3 and TRBJ2-7; maybe TRBD1 (6 bases). The length of the CDR3 is 15 residues. V lost 0 bases and J 2 bases, leaving 11 bases between the germline ends. The germline gives CDR1 LGHNA, CDR2 YSLEER. DNA for the CDR3: TGCGCCAGCAGCCAAGATTGGGACACAGCCTACGAGCAGTACTTC. Translated: CASSQDWDTAYEQYF.

The chain links TRBV5-6 to TRBJ1-1, with D tentatively TRBD1 (6 bases). Deletions cut 9 bases from V and 0 bases from J, with 21 bases between. The CDR3 runs 16 residues. Germline loops: CDR1 SGHDT, CDR2 YYEEEE. CDR3 in amino acids: CATLRRTERMNTEAFF. The CDR3 nucleotides read TGTGCCACCCTACGGAGGACAGAGCGCATGAACACTGAAGCTTTCTTT. Looking up the rest from reference TRBV5-6 and TRBJ1-1 gives the full variable domain: DAGVTQSPTHLIKTRGQQVTLRCSPKSGHDTVSWYQQALGQGPQFIFQYYEEEERQRGNFPDRFSGHQFPNYSSELNVNALLLGDSALYLCATLRRTERMNTEAFFGQGTRLTVV.

This chain joins TRBV11-3 and TRBJ1-1, with D hard to call. This CDR3 region has 13 residues. V shed 5 bases and J shed 1 base, with 8 bases lying between them. The germline V gene encodes CDR1 SGHNT and CDR2 YENEEA. CDR3 in DNA: TGTGCCAGCAGCCCATTTAGGAACACTGAAGCTTTCTTT. Protein: CASSPFRNTEAFF.

This rearrangement joins TRBV2 to TRBJ1-5; D is uncertain. The CDR3 is made up of 14 amino acids. CDR1 and CDR2 (germline): SNHLY, FYNNEI. Trimming stripped 10 bases from V and 2 bases from J, with 15 bases between. Here the CDR3 reads CATQEARGNQPQHF. The CDR3, as DNA: TGTGCCACCCAGGAGGCAAGGGGCAATCAGCCCCAGCATTTT. The full variable domain, rest sourced from reference TRBV2 and TRBJ1-5, is EPEVTQTPSHQVTQMGQEVILRCVPISNHLYFYWYRQILGQKVEFLVSFYNNEISEKSEIFDDQFSVERPDGSNFTLKIRSTKLEDSAMYFCATQEARGNQPQHFGDGTRLSIL.

The chain uses TRBV11-2 and TRBJ2-7; 8 nucleotides align to TRBD1. This CDR3 comprises 17 residues. The germline V gene has CDR1 SGHAT and CDR2 FQNNGV. The ends lost 1 base at V and 5 bases at J; junction bases unmatched: 13. The CDR3 loop is CASSLGRGLGTAHEQYF. The CDR3 bases are TGTGCCAGCAGCTTAGGCAGGGGGCTTGGAACTGCGCACGAGCAGTACTTC.

The chain combines TRBV28 with TRBJ2-7; D might be TRBD1 (6 bases). V gave up 6 bases and J gave up 3 bases, with 15 bases separating them. The CDR3 sequence is 14 residues long. Per the germline V gene, CDR1 is MDHEN and CDR2 is SYDVKM. DNA of the CDR3: TGTGCCAGCAGGGTCGCAGGGGATCTCTACGAGCAGTACTTC. This codes for CASRVAGDLYEQYF.

V gene TRBV7-2 combines with J gene TRBJ2-2, with 9 bases matching TRBD1. Trimming took 7 bases from V and 4 from J; bases not matched to a gene: 7. CDR3 length: 15 amino acids. Germline V gene lookup returns CDR1 SGHTA and CDR2 FQGNSA. CDR3 residues: CASTPGTGFTGELFF. The CDR3, as DNA: TGTGCCAGCACCCCCGGGACAGGGTTCACCGGGGAGCTGTTTTTT.

V is TRBV30 and J is TRBJ2-5, with D perhaps being TRBD1 or TRBD2 (5 bases each). V lost 2 bases and J lost 2, with 15 bases in between. Germline V CDR1 and CDR2: GTSNPN, SVGIG (reference sequence). The CDR3 is made up of 15 amino acids. The chain's CDR3 is CAWSRGSPGQETQYF. Here the CDR3 DNA reads TGTGCCTGGAGTCGGGGCTCGCCTGGACAAGAGACCCAGTACTTC.

This chain joins TRBV30 and TRBJ2-7; 9 bases are shared with TRBD1. V was pared by 4 bases and J by 6 bases, with 7 bases of the junction left unmatched. This CDR3 comprises 13 residues. In germline, CDR1 is GTSNPN, CDR2 SVGIG (reference sequence). This CDR3 reads CAWKVQGAREQYF. DNA for the CDR3: TGTGCCTGGAAAGTACAGGGGGCGCGCGAGCAGTACTTC.

This clone appeared once. V is TRBV7-8 and J is TRBJ1-1; 10 bases are shared with TRBD1. This CDR3 is built from 15 residues. Trimming cost V 5 bases and J 4 bases; bases outside gene matches: 7. CDR1 SGHVS and CDR2 FQNEAQ come from the germline V gene. The CDR3 nucleotides read TGTGCCAGCAGCACAACGACAGGGGGCGGCACTGAAGCTTTCTTT. Amino acid sequence: CASSTTTGGGTEAFF.

By proportion, this clone is large (0.1 to 1%). The CDR3 sequence is CASSLWGQGNTGELFF. Here the CDR3 DNA reads TGTGCCAGCAGCCTCTGGGGGCAGGGAAACACCGGGGAGCTGTTTTTT. This sequence joins TRBV7-2 and TRBJ2-2, with D perhaps TRBD1 (6 bases). This CDR3 comprises 16 residues. The V end was cut by 5 bases, the J end by 2 bases, with 15 bases between. CDR1 SGHTA and CDR2 FQGNSA come from the germline V gene.

V and J are TRBV19 and TRBJ1-3; unclear D gene. The CDR3 sequence is 15 residues long. Trimming removed 4 bases from V and 0 bases from J, with 10 bases in between. CDR1 is LNHDA, CDR2 SQIVND, per germline (reference sequence). CDR3 sequence: CASSTGRASGNTIYF. For the CDR3, the DNA is TGTGCCAGTAGTACCGGTCGAGCCTCTGGAAACACCATATATTTT. Filled out from reference TRBV19 and TRBJ1-3, the complete variable domain reads DGGITQSPKYLFRKEGQNVTLSCEQNLNHDAMYWYRQDPGQGLRLIYYSQIVNDFQKGDIAEGYSVSREKKESFPLTVTSAQKNPTAFYLCASSTGRASGNTIYFGEGSWLTVV.

The chain uses TRBV7-2 and TRBJ2-7; D perhaps matches TRBD2 (6 bases). V was cut by 6 bases and J by 3 bases, with 12 bases left in between. Germline CDR1 and CDR2: SGHTA and FQGNSA. The CDR3 runs 13 residues. In DNA, the CDR3 is TGTGCCAGCAGGTCCGCCGGGGGCTACGAGCAGTACTTC. Residues: CASRSAGGYEQYF.

The rearrangement joins TRBV10-2 to TRBJ1-1; 8 positions match TRBD1. Germline-derived CDR1 and CDR2 are WSHSY and SAAADI. Trimming took 6 bases from V and 1 from J; bases not matched to a gene: 4. The CDR3 consists of 14 residues. The CDR3 spells CASRYGQGNTEAFF. In DNA, the CDR3 is TGCGCCAGCAGATACGGACAGGGGAACACTGAAGCTTTCTTT.

This clone was seen a single time. The rearrangement uses TRBV5-1 and TRBJ2-7; 11 bases match TRBD1. CDR1 is SGHRS, CDR2 YFSETQ, per germline. V was pared by 0 bases and J by 5 bases, with 10 bases of the junction left unmatched. This CDR3 comprises 17 residues. CDR3 in DNA: TGCGCCAGCAGCTTGGACCTTTCGGGACAGGGGGAGGACGAGCAGTACTTC. Its translation is CASSLDLSGQGEDEQYF.

CDR3 DNA sequence: TGTGCCAGCAGTGCCATCCGGACAGGGACCAACTCCTACGAGCAGTACTTC. Translation gives CASSAIRTGTNSYEQYF. The chain carries TRBV27 and TRBJ2-7, with 8 bases matching TRBD1. This CDR3 is built from 17 residues. V was pared by 5 bases and J by 0 bases, with 12 bases of the junction left unmatched. CDR1 and CDR2 (germline): MNHEY, SMNVEV (reference sequence).

V is TRBV2 and J is TRBJ2-6; D call uncertain. The CDR3 covers 15 residues. V lost 4 bases, J lost 2 bases, and 9 bases lay in between. Germline-derived CDR1 and CDR2 are SNHLY and FYNNEI. The CDR3 loop is CASSVLSPGANVLTF. As DNA, the CDR3 is TGTGCCAGCAGTGTCCTCAGCCCTGGGGCCAACGTCCTGACTTTC.

By share, this clone ranks as large (0.1 to 1%). The chain has TRBV29-1 and TRBJ2-2, with 10 bases lining up with TRBD1. V trimming: 1 base; J trimming: 4 bases; junction bases outside the gene matches: 0. The germline V gene encodes CDR1 SQVTM and CDR2 ANQGSEA. The CDR3 extends over 14 amino acids. CDR3: CSVEGQGATGELFF. For the CDR3, the DNA is TGCAGCGTTGAAGGACAGGGGGCCACCGGGGAGCTGTTTTTT.

The chain has TRBV2 and TRBJ1-5, with TRBD1 matching 7 bases. This CDR3 comprises 16 residues. CDR1 is SNHLY and CDR2 is FYNNEI in the germline V gene. V lost 3 bases to trimming and J lost 0 bases; unmatched junction nucleotides: 5. For the CDR3, the DNA is TGTGCCAGCAGTGATGCGGACAGGCATAGCAATCAGCCCCAGCATTTT. The encoded protein is CASSDADRHSNQPQHF. Together with reference TRBV2 and TRBJ1-5, the CDR3 gives the full variable domain: EPEVTQTPSHQVTQMGQEVILRCVPISNHLYFYWYRQILGQKVEFLVSFYNNEISEKSEIFDDQFSVERPDGSNFTLKIRSTKLEDSAMYFCASSDADRHSNQPQHFGDGTRLSIL.

The chain carries TRBV28 and TRBJ2-2; maybe TRBD2 (6 bases). Germline-derived CDR1 and CDR2 are MDHEN and SYDVKM. With 6 bases removed from V and 1 base from J, the gap between germline ends came to 18 bases. The length of the CDR3 is 17 residues. The chain's CDR3 is CASSLSGVHKNTGELFF. The CDR3, as DNA: TGTGCCAGCAGCCTCTCGGGGGTCCATAAGAACACCGGGGAGCTGTTTTTT.